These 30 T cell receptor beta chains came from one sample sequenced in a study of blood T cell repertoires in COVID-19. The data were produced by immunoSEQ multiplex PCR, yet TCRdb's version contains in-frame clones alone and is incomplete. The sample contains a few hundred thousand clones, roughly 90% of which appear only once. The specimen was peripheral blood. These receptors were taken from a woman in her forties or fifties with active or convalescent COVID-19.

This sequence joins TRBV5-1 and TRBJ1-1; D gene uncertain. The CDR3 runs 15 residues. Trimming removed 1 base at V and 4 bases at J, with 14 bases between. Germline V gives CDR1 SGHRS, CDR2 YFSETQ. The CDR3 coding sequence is TGCGCCAGCAGCTTGTCGGGAGGGCGGAGCACTGAAGCTTTCTTT. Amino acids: CASSLSGGRSTEAFF.

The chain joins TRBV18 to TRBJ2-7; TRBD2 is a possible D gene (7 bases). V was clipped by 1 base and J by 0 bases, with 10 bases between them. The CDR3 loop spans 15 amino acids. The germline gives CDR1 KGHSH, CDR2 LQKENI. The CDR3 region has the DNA TGTGCCAGCTCACCACGAGGGGGGGCCTCCTACGAGCAGTACTTC. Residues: CASSPRGGASYEQYF.

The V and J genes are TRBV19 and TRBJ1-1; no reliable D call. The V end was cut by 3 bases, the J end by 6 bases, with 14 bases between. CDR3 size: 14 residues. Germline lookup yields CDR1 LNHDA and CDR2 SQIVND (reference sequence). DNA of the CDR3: TGTGCCAGTAGTATTACCTACGTGTTCCCTGAAGCTTTCTTT. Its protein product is CASSITYVFPEAFF.

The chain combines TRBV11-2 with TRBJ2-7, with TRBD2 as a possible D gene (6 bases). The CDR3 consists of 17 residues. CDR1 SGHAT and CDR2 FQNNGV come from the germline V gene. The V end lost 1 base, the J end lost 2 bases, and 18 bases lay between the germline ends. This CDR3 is CASSLALPGTFPYEQYF. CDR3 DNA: TGTGCCAGCAGCTTAGCCTTACCCGGGACTTTTCCCTACGAGCAGTACTTC. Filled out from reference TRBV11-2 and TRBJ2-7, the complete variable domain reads EAGVAQSPRYKIIEKRQSVAFWCNPISGHATLYWYQQILGQGPKLLIQFQNNGVVDDSQLPKDRFSAERLKGVDSTLKIQPAKLEDSAVYLCASSLALPGTFPYEQYFGPGTRLTVT.

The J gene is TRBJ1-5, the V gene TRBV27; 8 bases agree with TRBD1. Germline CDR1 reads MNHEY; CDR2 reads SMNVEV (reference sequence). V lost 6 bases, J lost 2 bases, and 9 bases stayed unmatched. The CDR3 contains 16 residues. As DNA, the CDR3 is TGTGCCAGCAGGCAAACAGGGGGAGAGGGCAATCAGCCCCAGCATTTT. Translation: CASRQTGGEGNQPQHF.

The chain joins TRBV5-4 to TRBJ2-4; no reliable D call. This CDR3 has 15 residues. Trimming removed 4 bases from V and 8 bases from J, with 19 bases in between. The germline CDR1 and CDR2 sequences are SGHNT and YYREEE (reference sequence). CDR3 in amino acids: CASSNVPPGWHIQYF. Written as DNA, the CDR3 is TGTGCCAGCAGCAATGTCCCACCCGGGTGGCACATTCAGTACTTC.

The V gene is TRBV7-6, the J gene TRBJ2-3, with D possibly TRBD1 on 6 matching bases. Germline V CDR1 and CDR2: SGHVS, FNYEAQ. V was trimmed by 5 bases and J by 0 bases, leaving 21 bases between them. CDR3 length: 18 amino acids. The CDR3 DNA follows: TGTGCCAGCAGCCCCCTCTACACAGGGCCACTTAGCACAGATACGCAGTATTTT. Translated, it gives CASSPLYTGPLSTDTQYF.

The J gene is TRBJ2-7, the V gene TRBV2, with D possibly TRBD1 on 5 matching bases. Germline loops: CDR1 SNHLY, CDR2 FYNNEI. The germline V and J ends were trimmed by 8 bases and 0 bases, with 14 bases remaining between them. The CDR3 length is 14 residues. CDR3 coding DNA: TGTGCCAGCCGGATTACAGGTAGCTCCTACGAGCAGTACTTC. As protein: CASRITGSSYEQYF.

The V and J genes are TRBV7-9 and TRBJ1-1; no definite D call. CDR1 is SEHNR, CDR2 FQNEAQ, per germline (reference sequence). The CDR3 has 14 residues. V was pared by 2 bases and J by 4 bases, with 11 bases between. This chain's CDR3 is CASSLTIESTEAFF. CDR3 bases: TGTGCCAGCAGCTTAACGATAGAGTCCACTGAAGCTTTCTTT.

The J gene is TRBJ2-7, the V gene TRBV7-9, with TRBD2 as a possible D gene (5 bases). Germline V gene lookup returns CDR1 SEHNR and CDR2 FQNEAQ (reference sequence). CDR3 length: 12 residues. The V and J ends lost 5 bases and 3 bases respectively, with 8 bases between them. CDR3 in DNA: TGTGCCAGCAGCCCTGGACTCTACGAGCAGTACTTC. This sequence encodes CASSPGLYEQYF.

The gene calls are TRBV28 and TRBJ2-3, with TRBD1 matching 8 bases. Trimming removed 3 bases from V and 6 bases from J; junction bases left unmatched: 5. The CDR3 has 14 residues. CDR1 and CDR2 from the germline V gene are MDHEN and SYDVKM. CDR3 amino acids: CASSFPRGRDTQYF. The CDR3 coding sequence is TGTGCCAGCAGTTTCCCCAGGGGGCGGGATACGCAGTATTTT.

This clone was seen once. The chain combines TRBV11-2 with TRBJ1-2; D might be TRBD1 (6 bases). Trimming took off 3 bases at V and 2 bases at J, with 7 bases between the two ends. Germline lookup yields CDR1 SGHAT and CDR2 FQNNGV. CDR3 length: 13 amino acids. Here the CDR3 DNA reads TGTGCCAGCAGCTTTGGACAGAACTATGGCTACACCTTC. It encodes CASSFGQNYGYTF.

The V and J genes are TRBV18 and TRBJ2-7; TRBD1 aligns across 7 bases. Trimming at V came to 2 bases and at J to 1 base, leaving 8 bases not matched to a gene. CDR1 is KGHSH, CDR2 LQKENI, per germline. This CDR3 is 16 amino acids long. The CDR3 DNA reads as TGTGCCAGCTCACCAAGGGGCCTGACAGGGTCCTACGAGCAGTACTTC. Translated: CASSPRGLTGSYEQYF.

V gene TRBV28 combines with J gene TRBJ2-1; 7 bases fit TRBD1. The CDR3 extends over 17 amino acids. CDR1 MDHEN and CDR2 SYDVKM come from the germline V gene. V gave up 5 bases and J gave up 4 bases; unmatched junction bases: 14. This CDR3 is CASSTTTGVGPYNEQFF. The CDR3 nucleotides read TGTGCCAGCAGTACTACAACAGGGGTCGGACCTTACAATGAGCAGTTCTTC. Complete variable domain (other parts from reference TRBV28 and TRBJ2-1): DVKVTQSSRYLVKRTGEKVFLECVQDMDHENMFWYRQDPGLGLRLIYFSYDVKMKEKGDIPEGYSVSREKKERFSLILESASTNQTSMYLCASSTTTGVGPYNEQFFGPGTRLTVL.

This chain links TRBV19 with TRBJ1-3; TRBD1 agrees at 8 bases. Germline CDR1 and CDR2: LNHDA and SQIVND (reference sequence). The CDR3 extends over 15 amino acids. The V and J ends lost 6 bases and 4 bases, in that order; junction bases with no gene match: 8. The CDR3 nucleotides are TGTGCCAGTAGCACGGACAGGGCGACCGGAAACACCATATATTTT. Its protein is CASSTDRATGNTIYF.

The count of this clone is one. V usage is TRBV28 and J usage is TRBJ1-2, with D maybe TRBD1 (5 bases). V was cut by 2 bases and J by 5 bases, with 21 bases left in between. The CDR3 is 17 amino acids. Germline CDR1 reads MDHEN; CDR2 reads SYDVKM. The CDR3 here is CASSLPQGIISFYGYTF. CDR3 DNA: TGTGCCAGCAGTTTACCTCAGGGTATAATTAGTTTTTATGGCTACACCTTC.

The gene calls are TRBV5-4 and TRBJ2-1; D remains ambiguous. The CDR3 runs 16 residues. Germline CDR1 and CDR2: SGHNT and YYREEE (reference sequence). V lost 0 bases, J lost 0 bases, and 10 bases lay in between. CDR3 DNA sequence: TGTGCCAGCAGCTTGGTTTCTAGTAGCTCCTACAATGAGCAGTTCTTC. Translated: CASSLVSSSSYNEQFF.

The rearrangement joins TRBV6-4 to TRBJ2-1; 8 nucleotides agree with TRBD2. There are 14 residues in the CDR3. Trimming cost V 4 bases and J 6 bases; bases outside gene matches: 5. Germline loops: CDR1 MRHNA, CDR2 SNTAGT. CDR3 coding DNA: TGTGCCAGCAGTGTACGGGGGGGCCGCAATGAGCAGTTCTTC. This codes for CASSVRGGRNEQFF.

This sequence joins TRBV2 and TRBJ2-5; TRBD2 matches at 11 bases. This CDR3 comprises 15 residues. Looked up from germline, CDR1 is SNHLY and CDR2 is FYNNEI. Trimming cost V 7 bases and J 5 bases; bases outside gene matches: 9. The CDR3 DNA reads TGTGCCAGCACCGCACTAGCGGGGGTGAGCGAGACCCAGTACTTC. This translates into CASTALAGVSETQYF. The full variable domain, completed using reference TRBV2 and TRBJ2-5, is EPEVTQTPSHQVTQMGQEVILRCVPISNHLYFYWYRQILGQKVEFLVSFYNNEISEKSEIFDDQFSVERPDGSNFTLKIRSTKLEDSAMYFCASTALAGVSETQYFGPGTRLLVL.

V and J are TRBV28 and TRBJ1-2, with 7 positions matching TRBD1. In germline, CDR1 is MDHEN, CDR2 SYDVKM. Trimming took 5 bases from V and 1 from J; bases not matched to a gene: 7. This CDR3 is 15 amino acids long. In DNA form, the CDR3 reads TGTGCCAGCAGTCCGGACAGGTCCTATAACTATGGCTACACCTTC. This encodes CASSPDRSYNYGYTF.

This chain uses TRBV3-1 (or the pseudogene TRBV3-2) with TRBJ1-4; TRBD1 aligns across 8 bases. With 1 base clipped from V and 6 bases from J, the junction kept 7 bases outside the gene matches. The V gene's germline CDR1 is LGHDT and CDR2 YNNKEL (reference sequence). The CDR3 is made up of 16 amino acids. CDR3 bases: TGTGCCAGCAGCCAAGTCCCAGGGGGCGACGATGAAAAACTGTTTTTT. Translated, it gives CASSQVPGGDDEKLFF.

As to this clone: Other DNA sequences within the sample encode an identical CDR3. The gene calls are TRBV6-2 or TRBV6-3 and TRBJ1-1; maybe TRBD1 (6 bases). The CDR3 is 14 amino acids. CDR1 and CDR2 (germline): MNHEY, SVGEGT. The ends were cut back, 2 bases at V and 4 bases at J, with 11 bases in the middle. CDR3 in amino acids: CASSYLQGGTEAFF. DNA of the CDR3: TGTGCCAGCAGTTACCTACAGGGCGGCACTGAAGCTTTCTTT.

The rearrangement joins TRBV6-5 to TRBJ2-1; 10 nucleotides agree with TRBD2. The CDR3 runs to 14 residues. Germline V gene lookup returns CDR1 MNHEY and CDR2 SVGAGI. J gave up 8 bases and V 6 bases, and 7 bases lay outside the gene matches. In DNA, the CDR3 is TGTGCCAGCAGCCCGGGACTAGCGTTCGATGAGCAGTTCTTC. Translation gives CASSPGLAFDEQFF.

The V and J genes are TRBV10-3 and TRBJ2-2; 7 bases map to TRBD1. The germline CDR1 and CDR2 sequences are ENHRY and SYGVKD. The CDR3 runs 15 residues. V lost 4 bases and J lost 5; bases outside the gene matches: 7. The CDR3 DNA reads TGTGCCATCAGTGTGACAGGGTATCAAACCGGGGAGCTGTTTTTT. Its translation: CAISVTGYQTGELFF.

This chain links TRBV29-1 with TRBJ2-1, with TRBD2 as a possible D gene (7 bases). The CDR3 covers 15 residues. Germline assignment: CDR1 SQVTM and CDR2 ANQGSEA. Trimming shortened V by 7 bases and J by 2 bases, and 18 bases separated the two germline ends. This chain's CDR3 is CSAPGRDTAYNEQFF. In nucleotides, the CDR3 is TGCAGCGCCCCAGGGAGGGACACGGCCTACAATGAGCAGTTCTTC.

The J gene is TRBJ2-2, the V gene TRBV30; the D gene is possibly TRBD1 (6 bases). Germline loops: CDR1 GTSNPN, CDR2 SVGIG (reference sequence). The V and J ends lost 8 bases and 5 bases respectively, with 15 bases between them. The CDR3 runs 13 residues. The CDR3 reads CALGTHYTGELFF. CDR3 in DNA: TGTGCCCTAGGGACACATTATACCGGGGAGCTGTTTTTT.

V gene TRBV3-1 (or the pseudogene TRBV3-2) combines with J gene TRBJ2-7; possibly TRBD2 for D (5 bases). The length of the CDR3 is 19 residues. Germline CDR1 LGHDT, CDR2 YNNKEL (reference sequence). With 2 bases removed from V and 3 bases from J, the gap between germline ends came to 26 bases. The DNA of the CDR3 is TGTGCCAGCAGCCAAATATTTTCTGCACAGCGGCTGGTAGACTACGAGCAGTACTTC. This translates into CASSQIFSAQRLVDYEQYF.

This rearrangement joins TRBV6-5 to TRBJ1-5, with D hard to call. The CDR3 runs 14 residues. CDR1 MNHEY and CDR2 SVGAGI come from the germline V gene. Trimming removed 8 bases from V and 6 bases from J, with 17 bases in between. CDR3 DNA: TGTGCCAGCTCATCAGGCTGGGCCGGTCAGCCCCAGCATTTT. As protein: CASSSGWAGQPQHF.

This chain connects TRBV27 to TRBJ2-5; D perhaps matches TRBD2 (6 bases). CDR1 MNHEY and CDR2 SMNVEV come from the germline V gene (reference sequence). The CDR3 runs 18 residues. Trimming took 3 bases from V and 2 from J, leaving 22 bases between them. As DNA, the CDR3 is TGTGCCAGCAGTTTTGGGACGGCGGGGCCTCATGATCAAGAGACCCAGTACTTC. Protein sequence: CASSFGTAGPHDQETQYF.

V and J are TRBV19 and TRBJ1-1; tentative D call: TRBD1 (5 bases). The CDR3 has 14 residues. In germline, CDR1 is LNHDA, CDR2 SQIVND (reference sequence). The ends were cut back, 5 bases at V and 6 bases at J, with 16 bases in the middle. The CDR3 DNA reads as TGTGCCAGTAGTGATTGGGGGGTGACTCCTGAAGCTTTCTTT. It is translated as CASSDWGVTPEAFF.